These T cell receptor beta chains were read from a single sample in a study of regulatory T cells in long-lasting Graves disease. TCRdb processed the multiplex PCR reads anew with MiXCR; each CDR3 protein has one entry. The sample holds 410,000 or so distinct CDR3 sequences, 15% seen once. The same sample was also used in a study of T cells in Graves' hyperthyroidism and ophthalmopathy.

The sequencing used peripheral blood mononuclear cells (PBMCs), collected at new diagnosis, from a patient treated with antithyroid drugs. Source of these receptors: a woman in her 30s with Graves disease. CDR3s include the opening cysteine and the closing phenylalanine or tryptophan. The D gene is left open where the match is weak. Expanded clones get a size class; other rows say once, few or many, or leave the size out.

v_call	clone_size	j_call	d_call	cdr3_nt	cdr3_aa
TRBV6-5	many	TRBJ2-5	NA	TGTGCCAGCAGTTATCCGGGGGTCCACCAAGAGACCCAGTACTTC	CASSYPGVHQETQYF
TRBV19	NA	TRBJ2-3	NA	TGTGCCAGTAGCTCCAGACCGGTCGGGAGCACAGATACGCAGTATTTT	CASSSRPVGSTDTQYF
TRBV27	few	TRBJ2-7	NA	TGTGCCAGCAGCGTAAGCCACCACTACGAGCAGTACTTC	CASSVSHHYEQYF
TRBV3-1	few	TRBJ2-1	NA	TGTGCCAGCAGCCGCGGACCCGGCAATGAGCAGTTCTTC	CASSRGPGNEQFF
TRBV3-1	many	TRBJ2-1	TRBD2	TGTGCCAGCAGCCCATTAGGGGCTAGCGGGAGTTACAATGAGCAGTTCTTC	CASSPLGASGSYNEQFF
TRBV5-1	NA	TRBJ2-2	NA	TGCGCCAGCAGCTTGCCGGGGGATCACGGGGAGCTGTTTTTT	CASSLPGDHGELFF
TRBV6-5	NA	TRBJ2-5	TRBD2	TGTGCCAGCAGTTACCCCGGGACTAGCGGACAAGAGACCCAGTACTTC	CASSYPGTSGQETQYF
TRBV28	many	TRBJ2-1	TRBD2	TGTGCCAGCAGTACCGGACTAGCGGGAGGGCGAGGGTTGGTGCATGAGCAGTTCTTC	CASSTGLAGGRGLVHEQFF
TRBV30	many	TRBJ2-3	NA	TGTGCCTGGAGTTCGGGTTGGGATACGCAGTATTTT	CAWSSGWDTQYF
TRBV12-3/TRBV12-4	many	TRBJ2-5	TRBD2	TGTGCCAGCAGTCCTAGGGGTCTAGCGGGATATGGGACCCAGTACTTC	CASSPRGLAGYGTQYF
TRBV27	many	TRBJ2-7	NA	TGTGCCAGCAGGGAGCGACACTACGAGCAGTACTTC	CASRERHYEQYF
TRBV28	few	TRBJ1-5	NA	TGTGCCAGCAGCGGAAATCAGCCCCAGCATTTT	CASSGNQPQHF
TRBV5-6	few	TRBJ2-3	NA	TGTGCCAGCAGCTTGGGGGCCGGGACCGGCCCAGATACGCAGTATTTT	CASSLGAGTGPDTQYF
TRBV5-1	many	TRBJ2-1	TRBD2	TGCGCCAGCAGTGGACTAGCGGGAGCCAATGAGCAGTTCTTC	CASSGLAGANEQFF
TRBV29-1	many	TRBJ2-1	NA	TGCAGCGTTATCGGCCGGGCCTCTAACAATGAGCAGTTCTTC	CSVIGRASNNEQFF
TRBV10-1	few	TRBJ2-3	TRBD1	TGCGCCAGCAGTGAAGCTTCGGGACAGTTCACAGATACGCAGTATTTT	CASSEASGQFTDTQYF
TRBV29-1	NA	TRBJ1-1	NA	TGCAGCGTTGCGGGGCAGGATTTGAACACTGAAGCTTTCTTT	CSVAGQDLNTEAFF
TRBV5-5	NA	TRBJ2-7	NA	TGTGCCAGCAGCTTGGTCTCACGGGAGCAGTACTTC	CASSLVSREQYF
TRBV3-1	NA	TRBJ2-1	TRBD2	TGTGCCAGCAGCCAAGATCTGACTAGCGGGAGAGATGAGCAGTTCTTC	CASSQDLTSGRDEQFF
TRBV11-3	NA	TRBJ2-7	NA	TGTGCCAGCACCCGAAAGGGGGGCTCCTACGAGCAGTACTTC	CASTRKGGSYEQYF
TRBV7-3	NA	TRBJ2-7	TRBD2	TGTGCCAGCGCCCCAACTAGCGGAAGCACCTACGAGCAGTACTTC	CASAPTSGSTYEQYF
TRBV10-2	many	TRBJ2-7	NA	TGCGCCAGCAGTGACTCCACATTAGGTGGCCAGGGGAGGCCCTACGAGCAGTACTTC	CASSDSTLGGQGRPYEQYF
TRBV12-3/TRBV12-4	many	TRBJ2-3	NA	TGTGCCAGCAGTTTACGGTCCGAACCAGATACGCAGTATTTT	CASSLRSEPDTQYF
TRBV19	NA	TRBJ2-1	TRBD2	TGTGCCAGTAGCCGGCCCGGTGGGACTAGCGGCTACAATGAGCAGTTCTTC	CASSRPGGTSGYNEQFF
TRBV7-9	many	TRBJ2-7	NA	TGTGCCAGCACCCCGAGGCAGTACTTC	CASTPRQYF
TRBV6-2/TRBV6-3	many	TRBJ2-5	NA	TGTGCCAGCAGCCTTAGCGGAGTCCAAGAGACCCAGTACTTC	CASSLSGVQETQYF
TRBV5-1	NA	TRBJ1-3	NA	TGCGCCAGCAGCTTGAATTGGGGTGCTGGAAACACCATATATTTT	CASSLNWGAGNTIYF
TRBV18	many	TRBJ1-1	NA	TGTGCCAGCTCACCCGACACTGAAGCTTTCTTT	CASSPDTEAFF
TRBV12-3/TRBV12-4	few	TRBJ1-2	NA	TGTGCCAGCTCAACAACAGGCATCGGCGGGGGTGGCTACACCTTC	CASSTTGIGGGGYTF
TRBV3-1	many	TRBJ1-5	NA	TGTGCCAGCAGCCAAGGCAGGGCAAATCAGCCCCAGCATTTT	CASSQGRANQPQHF